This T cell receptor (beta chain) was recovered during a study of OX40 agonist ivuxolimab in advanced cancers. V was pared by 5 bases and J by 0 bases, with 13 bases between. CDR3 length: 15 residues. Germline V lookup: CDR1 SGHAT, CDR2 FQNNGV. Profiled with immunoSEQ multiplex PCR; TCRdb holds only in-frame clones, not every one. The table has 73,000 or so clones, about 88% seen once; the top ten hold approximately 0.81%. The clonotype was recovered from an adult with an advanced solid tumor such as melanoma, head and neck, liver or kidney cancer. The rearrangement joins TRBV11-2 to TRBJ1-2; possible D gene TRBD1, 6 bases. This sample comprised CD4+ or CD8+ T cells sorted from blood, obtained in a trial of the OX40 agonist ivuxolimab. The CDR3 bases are TGTGCCAGCAGCCTAAAGGGACACTCTAACTATGGCTACACCTTC. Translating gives CASSLKGHSNYGYTF.